This entry concerns a single T cell receptor beta chain. The junction and the germline gene differ at one end; a read error may be behind it. The sample comes from a study of Ad26.COV2.S vaccination and SARS-CoV-2 variants. The germline CDR1 and CDR2 sequences are MNHEY and SMNVEV (reference sequence). This CDR3 comprises 12 residues. Treatment described: 19 received Ad26.COV2.S at low or high dose, single or two shots; several received placebo; per-sample allocation not given. Collection of samples fell on day 63 after the first vaccine or placebo injection. TCRdb's copy holds only in-frame clones and misses some; the assay was immunoSEQ multiplex PCR. The repertoire holds about 280,000 clones, with around 87% as singletons.

This material consisted of peripheral blood, taken in a trial of Ad26.COV2.S vaccine versus placebo. This chain uses TRBV27 with TRBJ1-2; TRBD1 matches at 8 bases. The receptor was derived from a person aged 18-60 years who received the Ad26.COV2.S COVID-19 vaccine or a placebo. CDR3 DNA sequence: TGTGCCACCAGTCAGGGGGCAGGGGGCTACACCTTC. It translates to CATSQGAGGYTF.